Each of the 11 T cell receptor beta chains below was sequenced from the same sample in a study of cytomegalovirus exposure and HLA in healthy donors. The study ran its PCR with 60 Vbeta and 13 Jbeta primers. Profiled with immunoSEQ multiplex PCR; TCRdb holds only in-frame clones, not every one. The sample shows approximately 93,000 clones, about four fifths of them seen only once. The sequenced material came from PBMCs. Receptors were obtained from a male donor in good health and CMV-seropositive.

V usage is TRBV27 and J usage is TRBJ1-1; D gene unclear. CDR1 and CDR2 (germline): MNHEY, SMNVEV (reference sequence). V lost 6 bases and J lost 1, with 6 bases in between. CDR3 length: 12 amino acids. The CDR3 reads CASSRGNTEAFF. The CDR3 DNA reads TGTGCCAGCAGCCGGGGGAACACTGAAGCTTTCTTT.

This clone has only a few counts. The CDR3: CASSETGLNYGYTF. CDR3 DNA sequence: TGTGCCAGCAGTGAAACAGGGCTAAACTATGGCTACACCTTC. The gene calls are TRBV2 and TRBJ1-2, with D perhaps matching TRBD1 (6 bases). Between the trimmed V and J ends, which lost 2 bases and 2 bases, there was a span of 9 bases. The V gene's germline CDR1 is SNHLY and CDR2 FYNNEI. The CDR3 is 14 residues long.

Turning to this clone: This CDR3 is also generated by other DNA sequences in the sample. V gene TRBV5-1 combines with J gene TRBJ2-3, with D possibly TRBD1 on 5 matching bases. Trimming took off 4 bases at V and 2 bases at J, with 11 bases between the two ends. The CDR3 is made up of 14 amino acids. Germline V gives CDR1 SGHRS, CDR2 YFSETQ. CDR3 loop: CASSPGQNTDTQYF. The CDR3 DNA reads TGCGCCAGCAGCCCAGGACAAAACACAGATACGCAGTATTTT. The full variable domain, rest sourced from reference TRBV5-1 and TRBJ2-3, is KAGVTQTPRYLIKTRGQQVTLSCSPISGHRSVSWYQQTPGQGLQFLFEYFSETQRNKGNFPGRFSGRQFSNSRSEMNVSTLELGDSALYLCASSPGQNTDTQYFGPGTRLTVL.

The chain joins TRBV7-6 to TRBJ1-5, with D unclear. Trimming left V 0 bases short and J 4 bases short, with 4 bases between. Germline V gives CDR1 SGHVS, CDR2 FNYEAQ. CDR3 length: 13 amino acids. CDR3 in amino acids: CASSLAENQPQHF. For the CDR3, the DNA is TGTGCCAGCAGCTTAGCGGAGAATCAGCCCCAGCATTTT.

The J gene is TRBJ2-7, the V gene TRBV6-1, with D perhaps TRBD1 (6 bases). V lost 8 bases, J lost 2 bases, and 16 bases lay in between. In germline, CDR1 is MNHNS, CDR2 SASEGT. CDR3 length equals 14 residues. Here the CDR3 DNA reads TGTGCCAGCGCAGGACGGGACACCGCCTACGAGCAGTACTTC. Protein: CASAGRDTAYEQYF.

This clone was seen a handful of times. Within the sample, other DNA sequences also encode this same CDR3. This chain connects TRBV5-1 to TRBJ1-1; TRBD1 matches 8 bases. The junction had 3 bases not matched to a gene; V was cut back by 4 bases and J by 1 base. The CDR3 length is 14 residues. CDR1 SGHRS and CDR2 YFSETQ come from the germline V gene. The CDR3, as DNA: TGCGCCAGCAGCCCCGGGACAGGGAACACTGAAGCTTTCTTT. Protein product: CASSPGTGNTEAFF.

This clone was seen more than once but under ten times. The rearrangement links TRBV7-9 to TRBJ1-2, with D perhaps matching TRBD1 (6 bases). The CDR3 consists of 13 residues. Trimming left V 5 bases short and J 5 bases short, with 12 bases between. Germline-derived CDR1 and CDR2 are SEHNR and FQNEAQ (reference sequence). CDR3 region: CASSLDRFYGYTF. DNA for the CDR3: TGTGCCAGCAGCCTCGACAGGTTTTATGGCTACACCTTC.

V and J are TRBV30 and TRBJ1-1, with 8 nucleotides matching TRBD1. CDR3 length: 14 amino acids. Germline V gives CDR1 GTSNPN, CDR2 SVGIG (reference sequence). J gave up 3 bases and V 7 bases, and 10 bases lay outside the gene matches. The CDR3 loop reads CASPPGQGDTEAFF. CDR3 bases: TGTGCCTCACCCCCCGGACAGGGCGACACTGAAGCTTTCTTT. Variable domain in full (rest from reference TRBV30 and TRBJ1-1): SQTIHQWPATLVQPVGSPLSLECTVEGTSNPNLYWYRQAAGRGLQLLFYSVGIGQISSEVPQNLSASRPQDRQFILSSKKLLLSDSGFYLCASPPGQGDTEAFFGQGTRLTVV.

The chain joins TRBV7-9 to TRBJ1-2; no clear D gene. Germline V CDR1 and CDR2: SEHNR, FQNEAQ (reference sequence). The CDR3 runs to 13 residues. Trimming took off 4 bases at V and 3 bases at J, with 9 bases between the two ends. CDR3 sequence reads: CASSSLDYYGYTF. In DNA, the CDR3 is TGTGCCAGCAGCTCCTTAGACTACTATGGCTACACCTTC.

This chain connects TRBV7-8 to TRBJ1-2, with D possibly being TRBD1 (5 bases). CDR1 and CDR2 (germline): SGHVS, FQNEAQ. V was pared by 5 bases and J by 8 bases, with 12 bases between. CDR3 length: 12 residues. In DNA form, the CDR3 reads TGTGCCAGCAGCGACCCCGGGGGAGGCTACACCTTC. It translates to CASSDPGGGYTF. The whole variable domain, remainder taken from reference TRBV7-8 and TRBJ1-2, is GAGVSQSPRYKVAKRGQDVALRCDPISGHVSLFWYQQALGQGPEFLTYFQNEAQLDKSGLPSDRFFAERPEGSVSTLKIQRTQQEDSAVYLCASSDPGGGYTFGSGTRLTVV.

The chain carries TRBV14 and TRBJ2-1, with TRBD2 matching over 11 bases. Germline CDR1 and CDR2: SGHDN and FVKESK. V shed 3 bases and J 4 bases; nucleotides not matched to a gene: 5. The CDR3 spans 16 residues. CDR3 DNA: TGTGCCAGCAGCCATTTAGCGGGGGGGATATACAATGAGCAGTTCTTC. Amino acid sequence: CASSHLAGGIYNEQFF.